The T cell receptor (beta chain) described here comes from a study of CD8+ T cells in alopecia areata. The germline V and J ends were trimmed by 0 bases and 7 bases, with 9 bases remaining between them. Germline V gene lookup returns CDR1 ENHRY and CDR2 SYGVKD. The CDR3 is made up of 13 amino acids. Peripheral blood and lesional scalp punch biopsies were taken from alopecia areata patients. cDNA prepared by RNA extraction and subsequent reverse transcription served as the template for sequencing. Produced via immunoSEQ multiplex PCR; TCRdb's table is partial and in-frame only. In the table there are around 250,000 clones, roughly 69% of which are singletons.

Sequenced material: CD4+ T cells sorted from blood, taken at week 0. The genes are TRBV10-3 and TRBJ1-2, with a tentative D call TRBD1 (5 bases). The TCR was taken from a human donor with alopecia areata. The CDR3 reads CAISESQASGYTF. In DNA form, the CDR3 reads TGTGCCATCAGTGAGTCACAGGCCAGTGGCTACACCTTC.